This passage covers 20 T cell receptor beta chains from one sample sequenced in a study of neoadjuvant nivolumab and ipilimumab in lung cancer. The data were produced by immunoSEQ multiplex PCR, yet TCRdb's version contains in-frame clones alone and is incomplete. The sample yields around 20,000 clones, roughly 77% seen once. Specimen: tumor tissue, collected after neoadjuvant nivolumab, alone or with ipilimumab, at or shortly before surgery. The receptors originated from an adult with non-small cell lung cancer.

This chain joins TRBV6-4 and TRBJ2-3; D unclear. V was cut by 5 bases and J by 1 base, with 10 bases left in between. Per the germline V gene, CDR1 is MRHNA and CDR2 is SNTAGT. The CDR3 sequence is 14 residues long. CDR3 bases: TGTGCCAGCAGTCGTGGGATGGGCACAGATACGCAGTATTTT. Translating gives CASSRGMGTDTQYF.

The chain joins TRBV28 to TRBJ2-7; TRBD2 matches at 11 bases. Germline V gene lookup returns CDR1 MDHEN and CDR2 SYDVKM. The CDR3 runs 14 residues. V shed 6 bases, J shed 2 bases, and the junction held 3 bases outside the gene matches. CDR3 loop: CASRLAGGTYEQYF. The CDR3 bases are TGTGCCAGCAGGCTAGCGGGAGGTACCTACGAGCAGTACTTC.

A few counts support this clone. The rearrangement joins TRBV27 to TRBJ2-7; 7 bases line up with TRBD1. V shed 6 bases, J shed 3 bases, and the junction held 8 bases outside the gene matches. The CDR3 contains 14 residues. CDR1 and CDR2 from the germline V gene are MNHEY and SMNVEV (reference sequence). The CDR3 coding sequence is TGTGCCAGCAGCTTTAGTAGACAGGGCTACGAGCAGTACTTC. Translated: CASSFSRQGYEQYF.

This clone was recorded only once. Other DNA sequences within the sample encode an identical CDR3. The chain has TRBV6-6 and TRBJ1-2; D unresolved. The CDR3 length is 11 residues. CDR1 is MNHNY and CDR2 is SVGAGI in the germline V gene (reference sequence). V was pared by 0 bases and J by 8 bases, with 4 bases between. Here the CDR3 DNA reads TGTGCCAGCAGTTACTCGTGGGGCTACACCTTC. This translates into CASSYSWGYTF.

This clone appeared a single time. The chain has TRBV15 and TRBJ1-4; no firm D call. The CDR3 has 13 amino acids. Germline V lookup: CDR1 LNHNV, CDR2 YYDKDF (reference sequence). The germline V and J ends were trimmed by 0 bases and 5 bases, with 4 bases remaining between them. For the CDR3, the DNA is TGTGCCACCAGCAGAGATCGGAATGAAAAACTGTTTTTT. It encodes CATSRDRNEKLFF. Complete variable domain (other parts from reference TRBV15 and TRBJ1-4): DAMVIQNPRYQVTQFGKPVTLSCSQTLNHNVMYWYQQKSSQAPKLLFHYYDKDFNNEADTPDNFQSRRPNTSFCFLDIRSPGLGDTAMYLCATSRDRNEKLFFGSGTQLSVL.

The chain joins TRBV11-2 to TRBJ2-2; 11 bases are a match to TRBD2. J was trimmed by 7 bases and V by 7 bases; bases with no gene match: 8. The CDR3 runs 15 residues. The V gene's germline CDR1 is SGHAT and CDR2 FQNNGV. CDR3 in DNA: TGTGCCAGCACTTTAGCGGGAGGGCCGAGCGGGGAGCTGTTTTTT. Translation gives CASTLAGGPSGELFF.

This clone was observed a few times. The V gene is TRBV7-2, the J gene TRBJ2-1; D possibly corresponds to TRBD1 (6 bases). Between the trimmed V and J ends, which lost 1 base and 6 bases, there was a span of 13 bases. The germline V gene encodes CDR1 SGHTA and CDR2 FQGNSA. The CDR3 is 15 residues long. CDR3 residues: CASSLVWGRPNEQFF. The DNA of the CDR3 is TGTGCCAGCAGCTTAGTCTGGGGGCGACCCAATGAGCAGTTCTTC.

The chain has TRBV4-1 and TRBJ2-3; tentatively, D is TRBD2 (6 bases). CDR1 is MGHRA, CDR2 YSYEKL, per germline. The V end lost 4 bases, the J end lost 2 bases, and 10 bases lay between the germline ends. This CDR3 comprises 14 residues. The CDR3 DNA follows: TGCGCCAGCAGCCTCCGGGACTTCACAGATACGCAGTATTTT. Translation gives CASSLRDFTDTQYF.

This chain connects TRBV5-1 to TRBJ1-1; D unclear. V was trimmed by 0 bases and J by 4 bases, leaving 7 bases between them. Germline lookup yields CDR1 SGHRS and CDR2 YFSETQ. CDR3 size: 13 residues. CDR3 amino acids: CASSLALGTEAFF. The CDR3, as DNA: TGCGCCAGCAGCTTGGCCCTAGGCACTGAAGCTTTCTTT.

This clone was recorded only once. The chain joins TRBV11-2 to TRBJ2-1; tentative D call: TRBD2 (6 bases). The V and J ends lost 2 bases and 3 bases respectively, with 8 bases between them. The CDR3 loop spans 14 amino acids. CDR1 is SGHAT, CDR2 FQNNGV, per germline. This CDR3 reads CASSLRGFYNEQFF. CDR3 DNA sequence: TGTGCCAGCAGCTTACGGGGGTTCTACAATGAGCAGTTCTTC.

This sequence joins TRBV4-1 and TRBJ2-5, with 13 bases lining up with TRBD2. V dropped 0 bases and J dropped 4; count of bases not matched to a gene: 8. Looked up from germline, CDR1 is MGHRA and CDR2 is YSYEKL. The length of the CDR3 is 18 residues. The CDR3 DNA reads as TGCGCCAGCAGCCAAGATGAGACTAGCGGGAGGAAGGGAGAGACCCAGTACTTC. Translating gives CASSQDETSGRKGETQYF.

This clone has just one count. DNA of the CDR3: TGTGCCAGCAGCTTAGGAGGACAGACGAGGGCCAAAAACATTCAGTACTTC. Translation: CASSLGGQTRAKNIQYF. The chain has TRBV5-4 and TRBJ2-4, with a possible D match to TRBD1 (6 bases). The CDR3 covers 17 residues. Germline CDR1 is SGHNT and CDR2 is YYREEE (reference sequence). Trimming took off 2 bases at V and 1 base at J, with 16 bases between the two ends. Full variable domain (missing parts from reference TRBV5-4 and TRBJ2-4): ETGVTQSPTHLIKTRGQQVTLRCSSQSGHNTVSWYQQALGQGPQFIFQYYREEENGRGNFPPRFSGLQFPNYSSELNVNALELDDSALYLCASSLGGQTRAKNIQYFGAGTRLSVL.

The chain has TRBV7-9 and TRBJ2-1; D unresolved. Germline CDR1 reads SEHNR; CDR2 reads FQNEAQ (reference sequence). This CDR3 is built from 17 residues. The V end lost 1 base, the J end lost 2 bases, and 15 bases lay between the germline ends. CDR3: CASSLDVGGRPYNEQFF. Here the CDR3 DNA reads TGTGCCAGCAGCTTAGATGTAGGCGGAAGGCCCTACAATGAGCAGTTCTTC.

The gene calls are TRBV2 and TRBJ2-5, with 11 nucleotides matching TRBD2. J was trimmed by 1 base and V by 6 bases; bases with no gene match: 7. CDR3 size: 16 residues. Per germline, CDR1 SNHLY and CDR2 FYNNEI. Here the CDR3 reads CASSELAGGPQETQYF. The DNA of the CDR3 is TGTGCCAGCAGCGAGCTAGCGGGAGGCCCCCAAGAGACCCAGTACTTC.

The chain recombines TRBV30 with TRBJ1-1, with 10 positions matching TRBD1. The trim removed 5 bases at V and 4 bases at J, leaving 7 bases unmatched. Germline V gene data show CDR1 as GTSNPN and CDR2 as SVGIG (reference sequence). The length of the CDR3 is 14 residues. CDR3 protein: CAWEKGQGSTEAFF. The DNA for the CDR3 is TGTGCCTGGGAGAAGGGACAGGGGAGCACTGAAGCTTTCTTT.

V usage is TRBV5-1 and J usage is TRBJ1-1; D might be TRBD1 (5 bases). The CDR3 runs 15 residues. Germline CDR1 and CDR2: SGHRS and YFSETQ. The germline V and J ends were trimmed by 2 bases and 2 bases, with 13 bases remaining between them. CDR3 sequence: CASSFAGIVNTEAFF. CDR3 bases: TGCGCCAGCAGCTTTGCAGGGATTGTAAACACTGAAGCTTTCTTT.

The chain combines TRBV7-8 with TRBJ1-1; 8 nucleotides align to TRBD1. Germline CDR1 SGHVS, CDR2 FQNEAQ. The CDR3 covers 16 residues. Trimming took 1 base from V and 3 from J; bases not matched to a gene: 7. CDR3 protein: CASSLVSGGGHTEAFF. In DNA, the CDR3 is TGTGCCAGCAGCTTAGTTTCAGGGGGCGGACACACTGAAGCTTTCTTT.

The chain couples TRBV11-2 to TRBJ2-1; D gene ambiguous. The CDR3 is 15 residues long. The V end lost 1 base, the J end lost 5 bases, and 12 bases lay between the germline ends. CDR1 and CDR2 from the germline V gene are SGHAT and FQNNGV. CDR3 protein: CASSLVVLIDNEQFF. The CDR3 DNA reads TGTGCCAGCAGCTTAGTCGTACTAATCGACAATGAGCAGTTCTTC.

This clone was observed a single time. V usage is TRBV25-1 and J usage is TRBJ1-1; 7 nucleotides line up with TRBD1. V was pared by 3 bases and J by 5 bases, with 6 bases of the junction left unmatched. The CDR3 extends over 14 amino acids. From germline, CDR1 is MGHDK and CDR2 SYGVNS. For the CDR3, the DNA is TGTGCCAGCAGTGACCGACAGGGATCGACTGAAGCTTTCTTT. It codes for CASSDRQGSTEAFF.

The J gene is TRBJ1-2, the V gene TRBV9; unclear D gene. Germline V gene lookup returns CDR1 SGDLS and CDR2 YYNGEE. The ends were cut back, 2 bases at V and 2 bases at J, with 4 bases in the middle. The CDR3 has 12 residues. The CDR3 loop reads CASSVPNYGYTF. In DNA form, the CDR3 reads TGTGCCAGCAGCGTTCCGAACTATGGCTACACCTTC.